This T cell receptor (beta chain) originates from a study of blood T cell repertoires in COVID-19. Overall study: PBMCs, B-cell-depleted T cells, or T cells were the source of the cDNA or gDNA that made up the material.

The age range of participants was about 18 to 95 years, with residence in fewer than 25 US areas. Germline V gene lookup returns CDR1 MDHEN and CDR2 SYDVKM. V shed 5 bases and J 10 bases; nucleotides not matched to a gene: 8. The CDR3 covers 14 residues. In the study's own analysis: The assay estimated nucleated cells by amplifying reference gene primers. Profiling relied on immunoSEQ multiplex PCR, and the TCRdb table lists in-frame clones only, not all of them. D and trimming were read from the DNA, whereas the V and J calls and clone size are those reported in that table. The sample has 200,000 to 250,000 clones, about nine tenths seen once; the top ten hold about 6%.

V is TRBV28 and J is TRBJ1-6, with 7 bases fitting TRBD1. The clonotype originates from a woman aged 25 to 39 with acute COVID-19. The specimen sequenced was PBMCs or T cells enriched from blood (not recorded which). CDR3 region: CASSLTGFGSPLHF. The CDR3 DNA is TGTGCCAGCAGTCTGACAGGGTTCGGATCACCCCTCCACTTT.